This T cell receptor (beta chain) was found in a study of T cell clonotyping in hematopoietic cell transplantation. Study-wide findings and caveats: After transplant, recipient diversity fell while pathologically expanded clonotypes grew through day 180.

As regards this clone: As yet, its antigen is unknown.

Germline CDR1 and CDR2: MNHEY and SVGAGI. CDR3 length: 14 residues. V was cut by 2 bases and J by 6 bases, with 11 bases left in between. The assay was immunoSEQ multiplex PCR, and TCRdb's table has in-frame clones only and misses some. The sample has several thousand clones, around 27% seen once. The source is a male patient aged 40-55 years who had an allogeneic stem cell transplant from an unrelated donor, so the T cells may come from the graft donor. Some clones in this sample may be carry-over from other donors' samples. The chain uses TRBV6-5 and TRBJ2-1; D possibly uses TRBD1 or TRBD2 (5 bases each). The sample was peripheral blood mononuclear cells, taken 180 days after allogeneic stem cell transplant. The CDR3 DNA reads as TGTGCCAGCAGTTACAGGGACGGACCCAATGAGCAGTTCTTC. As protein: CASSYRDGPNEQFF.